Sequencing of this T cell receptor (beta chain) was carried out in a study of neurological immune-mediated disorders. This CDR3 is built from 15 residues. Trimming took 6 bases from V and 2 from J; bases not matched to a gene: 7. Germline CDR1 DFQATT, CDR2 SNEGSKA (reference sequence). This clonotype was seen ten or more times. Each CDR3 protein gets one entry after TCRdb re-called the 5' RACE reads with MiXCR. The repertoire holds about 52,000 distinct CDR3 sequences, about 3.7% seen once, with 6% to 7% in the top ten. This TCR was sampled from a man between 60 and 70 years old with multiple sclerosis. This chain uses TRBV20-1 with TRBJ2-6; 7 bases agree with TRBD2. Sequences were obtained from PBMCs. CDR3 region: CSAREGVAGANVLTF. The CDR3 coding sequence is TGCAGTGCAAGGGAGGGAGTGGCTGGGGCCAACGTCCTGACTTTC.